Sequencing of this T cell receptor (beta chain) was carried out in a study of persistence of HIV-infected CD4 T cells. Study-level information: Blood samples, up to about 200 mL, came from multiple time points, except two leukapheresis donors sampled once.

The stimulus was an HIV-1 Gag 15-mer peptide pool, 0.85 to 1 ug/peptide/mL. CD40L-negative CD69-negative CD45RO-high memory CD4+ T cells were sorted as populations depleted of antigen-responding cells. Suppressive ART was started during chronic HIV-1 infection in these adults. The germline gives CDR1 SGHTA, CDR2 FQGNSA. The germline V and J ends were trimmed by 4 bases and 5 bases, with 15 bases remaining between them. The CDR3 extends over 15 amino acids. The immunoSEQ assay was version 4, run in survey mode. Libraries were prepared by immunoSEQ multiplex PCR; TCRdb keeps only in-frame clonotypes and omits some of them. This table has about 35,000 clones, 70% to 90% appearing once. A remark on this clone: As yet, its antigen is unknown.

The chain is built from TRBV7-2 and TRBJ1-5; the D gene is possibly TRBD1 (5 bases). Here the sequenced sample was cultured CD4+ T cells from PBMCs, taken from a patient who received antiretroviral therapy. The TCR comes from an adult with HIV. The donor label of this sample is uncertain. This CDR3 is CASSWAGGNDQPQHF. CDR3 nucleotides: TGTGCCAGCAGCTGGGCGGGGGGTAACGATCAGCCCCAGCATTTT.